This T cell receptor (beta chain) was captured by sequencing in a study of blood T cell repertoires in COVID-19. Libraries were prepared by immunoSEQ multiplex PCR; TCRdb keeps only in-frame clonotypes and omits some of them. The data hold some 130,000 clones, with roughly 86% observed a single time. Germline values: CDR1 SGHRS, CDR2 YFSETQ. The CDR3 spans 12 residues. The ends were cut back, 0 bases at V and 7 bases at J, with 5 bases in the middle. This clone was seen a few times. The sequenced sample was peripheral blood. This TCR derives from a woman in her 70s with COVID-19, enrolled during active disease. The gene calls are TRBV5-1 and TRBJ2-1; D remains unclear. The CDR3 sequence is CASSLARNEQFF. In DNA, the CDR3 is TGCGCCAGCAGCTTGGCCCGGAATGAGCAGTTCTTC.